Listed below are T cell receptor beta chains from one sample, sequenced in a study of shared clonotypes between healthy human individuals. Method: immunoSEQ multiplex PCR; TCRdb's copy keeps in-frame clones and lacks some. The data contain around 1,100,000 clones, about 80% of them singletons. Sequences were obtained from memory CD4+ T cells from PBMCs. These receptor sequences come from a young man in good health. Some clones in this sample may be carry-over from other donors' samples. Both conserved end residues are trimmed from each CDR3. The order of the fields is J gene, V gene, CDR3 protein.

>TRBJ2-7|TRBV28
ASSLQGDPSYEQY
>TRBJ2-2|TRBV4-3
ASSQGAQEANTGELF
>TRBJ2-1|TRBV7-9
ASTPGLADNEQF
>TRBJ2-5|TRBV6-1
ASSVGTSKETQY
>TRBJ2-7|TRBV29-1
SVATGGRDEQY
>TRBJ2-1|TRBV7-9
ASSLGSGRSSYNEQF
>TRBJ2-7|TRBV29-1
SVAHNYEQY
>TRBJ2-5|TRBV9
ASSVSLGVQETQY
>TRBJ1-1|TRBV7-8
ASSPKRAANTEAF
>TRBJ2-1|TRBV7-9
ASSIEGLAGAISEQF
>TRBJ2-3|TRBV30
AWSAFRDTQY
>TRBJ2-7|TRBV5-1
ASSLANLAGGPPYEQY
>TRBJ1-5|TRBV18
ASSPLQGSNQPQH
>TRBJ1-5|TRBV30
AWTTGTTQPQH
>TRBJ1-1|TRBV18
ASSPAGNTEAF
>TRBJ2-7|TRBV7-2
ASSVSAGVLHEQY
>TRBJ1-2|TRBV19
ASTWDSHSNYGYT
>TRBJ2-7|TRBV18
ASSLTPATHEQY
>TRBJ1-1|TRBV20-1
SAPITEAF
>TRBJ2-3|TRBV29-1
SVEGGKGTDTQY
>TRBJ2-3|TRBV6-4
ASSDNSGSGPDTQY
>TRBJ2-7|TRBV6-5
ASSKKQDPSYEQY
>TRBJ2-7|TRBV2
ASSAAYEQY
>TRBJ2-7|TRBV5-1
ASSPGSLSYEQY
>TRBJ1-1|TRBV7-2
ASRIRNTEAF
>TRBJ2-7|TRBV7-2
ASSLNPTYEQY
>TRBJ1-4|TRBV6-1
ASSEEPTNEKLF
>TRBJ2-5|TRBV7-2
ASSRTETQY
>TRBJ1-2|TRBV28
ASSLGGPRDGYT
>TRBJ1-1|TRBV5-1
ASRPQGDTEAF
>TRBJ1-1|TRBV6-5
ASSYQWNTEAF
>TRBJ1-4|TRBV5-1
ASSLGVTGARNEKLF
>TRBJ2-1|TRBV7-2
ASSPRQGSYNEQF
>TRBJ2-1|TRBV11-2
ASSLLVNGRTYNEQF
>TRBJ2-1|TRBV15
ANPRDNEQF
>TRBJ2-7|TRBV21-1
ASPTGIRYEQY
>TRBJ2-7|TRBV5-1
ASSGGRDYSYEQY
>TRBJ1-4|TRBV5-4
ASSSGAGATNEKLF
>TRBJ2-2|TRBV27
ASSSLRRASGRPVNTGELF
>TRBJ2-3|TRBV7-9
ASSMIRGGTDTQY
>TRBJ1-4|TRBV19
ATTPTWTPEKLF
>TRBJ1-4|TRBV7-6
ASSSRSGRPNEKLF
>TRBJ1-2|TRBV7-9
ASSPGRGSSGYT
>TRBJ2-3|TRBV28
ASSPTPRDPTDTQY
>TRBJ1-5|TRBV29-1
SVGEEQPQH
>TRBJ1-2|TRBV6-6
ASSIAGTGAGGYT
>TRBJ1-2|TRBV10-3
AISTGGNYGYT
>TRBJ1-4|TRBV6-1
ASSEAGGGRREKLF
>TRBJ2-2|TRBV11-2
ASGRGELF
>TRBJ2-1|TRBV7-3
ASSFSRNNEQF
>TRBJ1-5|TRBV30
AWSPREEQPQH
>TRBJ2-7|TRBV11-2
ASRRLGSRSGEQY
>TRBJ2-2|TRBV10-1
ASSSTGTTGELF
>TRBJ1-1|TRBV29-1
SAGTGMNTEAF
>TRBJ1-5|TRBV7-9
ASSLALGTGSNQPQH
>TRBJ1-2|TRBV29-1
SAGGQGYGYT
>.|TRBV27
ASSLSGGRGYEQY
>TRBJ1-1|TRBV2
ASSFTGTTEAF
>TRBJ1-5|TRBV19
ASIPSGHGQPQH
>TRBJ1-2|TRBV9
ASSVEGSYGYT